This T cell receptor beta chain was recorded in a study of lymphopenia after photon versus proton radiotherapy (dated by TCRdb to 2018 to 2020). At the level of the whole study: The study compared the immunological effects of photon versus proton radiation therapy in patients with gastrointestinal tumors who developed high-grade lymphopenia. A cohort of about 20 patients with gastrointestinal tumors who received either photon or proton therapy and subsequently developed lymphopenia was included. The study was designed to characterize how the impact on the immune system differs between the two radiation modalities. Results and caveats for the whole study, not just this receptor: Among patients across the cohort who died, overall survival time showed an inverse correlation with a larger post-nadir drop in TCR diversity. The survival association was assessed only in patients who died, and better survival with proton therapy was presented by the authors as a possibility rather than a demonstrated result. Relative stability during treatment was observed in proton-treated patients, whereas loss of naive T cells and TCR diversity and gain of effector/memory populations were observed in photon-treated patients. After the lymphocyte count nadir, oligoclonal expansion, especially of CD8+ Temra cells, was observed in photon-treated repertoires, and the drop in diversity was driven by this expansion.

The protocol used for the library was the immunoSEQ multiplex PCR assay. T cell repertoires were profiled with deep sequencing of rearranged TCR beta loci together with multiparametric flow cytometry. The table comes from immuneACCESS by way of TCRdb, which keeps in-frame sequences with V and J called. Part of the clones is missing from these tables; in studies checked, under half for an unresolved V gene and the rest for unknown reasons. The sample table lists tens of thousands of clones, approximately 84% of them with a count of one. The top ten constitute 2.1% of the sample. With respect to this clone: Its antigen target is currently unknown. One base away there is no much larger clone; base qualities are not given.

The CDR3 has 14 amino acids, counting the end cysteine and phenylalanine. Only CDR3 DNA remains: 42 bases, in frame from the first base. CDR1 is given as LGHNA and CDR2 as YNFKEQ, both from the germline V gene. V and J are truncated by 0 bases and 6 bases respectively, leaving an intervening sequence of 11 bases. Sequencing was performed on peripheral blood, taken from a patient treated with proton-based radiotherapy. This receptor was obtained from a man in his 60s with pancreatic cancer. The chain was built from TRBV4-2 and TRBJ1-1, and the D gene may be TRBD1, 6 bases matching. CDR3 region: CASSQDPGVAEAFF. The nucleotide sequence is TGTGCCAGCAGCCAAGACCCAGGGGTTGCTGAAGCTTTCTTT.